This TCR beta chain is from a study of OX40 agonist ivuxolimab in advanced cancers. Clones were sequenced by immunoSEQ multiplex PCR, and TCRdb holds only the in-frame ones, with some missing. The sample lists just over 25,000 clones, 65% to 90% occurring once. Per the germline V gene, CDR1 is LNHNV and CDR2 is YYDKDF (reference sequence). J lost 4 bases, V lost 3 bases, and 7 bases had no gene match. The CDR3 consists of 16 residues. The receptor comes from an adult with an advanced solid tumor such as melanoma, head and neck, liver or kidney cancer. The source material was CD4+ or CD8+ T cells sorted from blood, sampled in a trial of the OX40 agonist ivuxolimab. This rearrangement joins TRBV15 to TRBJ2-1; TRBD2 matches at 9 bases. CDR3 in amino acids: CATSRGRSGGYNEQFF. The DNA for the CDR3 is TGTGCCACCAGCAGGGGACGGAGCGGGGGGTACAATGAGCAGTTCTTC.